The 3 T cell receptor beta chains listed next were all sequenced from one sample in a study of T cell repertoires in cytomegalovirus infection. TCRdb used MiXCR to reprocess the reads, holding one entry per CDR3 protein. The sample consists of under 850,000 distinct CDR3 sequences, around 32% of them appearing once. These TCRs are of unknown antigen specificity. The source material was cultured PBMCs, sampled from culture after CMV antigen stimulation. These receptors originate from a human donor in good health (CMV status not recorded). Some clones in this sample may be carry-over from other donors' samples.

This clonotype was counted between two and nine times. The chain has TRBV11-2 and TRBJ2-6; 9 bases fit TRBD2. Germline CDR1 SGHAT, CDR2 FQNNGV. CDR3 length equals 17 residues. J gave up 5 bases and V 2 bases, and 7 bases lay outside the gene matches. This CDR3 is CASSLILAGSWANVLTF. Written as DNA, the CDR3 is TGTGCCAGCAGCTTAATCCTAGCGGGGTCTTGGGCCAACGTCCTGACTTTC. Variable domain in full (rest from reference TRBV11-2 and TRBJ2-6): EAGVAQSPRYKIIEKRQSVAFWCNPISGHATLYWYQQILGQGPKLLIQFQNNGVVDDSQLPKDRFSAERLKGVDSTLKIQPAKLEDSAVYLCASSLILAGSWANVLTFGAGSRLTVL.

The chain uses TRBV10-3 and TRBJ2-3, with D possibly matching TRBD2 (5 bases). V was clipped by 6 bases and J by 0 bases, with 19 bases between them. This CDR3 is 17 amino acids long. The germline V gene has CDR1 ENHRY and CDR2 SYGVKD. The CDR3 spells CAISSSLGLSSTDTQYF. The CDR3 coding sequence is TGTGCCATCAGCTCTAGCCTAGGGTTGAGTAGCACAGATACGCAGTATTTT.

This clonotype has just a few counts. The chain recombines TRBV11-2 with TRBJ2-3; 10 bases line up with TRBD2. Germline V gives CDR1 SGHAT, CDR2 FQNNGV. This CDR3 region has 16 residues. Trimming cost V 0 bases and J 4 bases; bases outside gene matches: 4. CDR3 nucleotide sequence: TGTGCCAGCAGCTTAGATCGAGCGGGAGGGCCAGATACGCAGTATTTT. It specifies CASSLDRAGGPDTQYF.